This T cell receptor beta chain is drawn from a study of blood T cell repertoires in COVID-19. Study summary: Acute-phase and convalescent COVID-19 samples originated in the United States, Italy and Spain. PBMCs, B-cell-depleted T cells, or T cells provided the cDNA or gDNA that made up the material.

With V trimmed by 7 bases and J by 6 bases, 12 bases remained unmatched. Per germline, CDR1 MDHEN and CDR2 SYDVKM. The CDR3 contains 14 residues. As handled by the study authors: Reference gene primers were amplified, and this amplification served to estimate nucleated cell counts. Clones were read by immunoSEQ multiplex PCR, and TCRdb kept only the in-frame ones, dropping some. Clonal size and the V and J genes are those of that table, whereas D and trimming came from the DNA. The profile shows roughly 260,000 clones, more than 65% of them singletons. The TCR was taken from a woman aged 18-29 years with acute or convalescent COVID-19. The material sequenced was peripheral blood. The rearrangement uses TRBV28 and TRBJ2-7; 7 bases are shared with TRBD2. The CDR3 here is CASTGRAGVPEQYF. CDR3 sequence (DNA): TGTGCCAGCACGGGTCGGGCGGGAGTCCCCGAGCAGTACTTC.